Described below is a single T cell receptor (beta chain) sequence and its context. Assay used: immunoSEQ multiplex PCR; TCRdb lists only in-frame clones, some missing. The sample shows 250,000 to 300,000 clones, around 81% of them seen only once. Trimming cost V 4 bases and J 7 bases; bases outside gene matches: 9. The CDR3 is made up of 15 amino acids. The germline V gene encodes CDR1 SNHLY and CDR2 FYNNEI. The data were obtained in a study of blood T cell repertoires in COVID-19. Whole-study context: Acute and convalescent COVID-19 samples came from the United States, Italy and Spain.

Sequencing used peripheral blood. This TCR was recovered from an older woman with active or convalescent COVID-19. The chain recombines TRBV2 with TRBJ1-5; 8 nucleotides agree with TRBD1. CDR3 residues: CASSVRTGMGQPQHF. The CDR3 coding sequence is TGTGCCAGCAGTGTTAGGACAGGGATGGGCCAGCCCCAGCATTTT.